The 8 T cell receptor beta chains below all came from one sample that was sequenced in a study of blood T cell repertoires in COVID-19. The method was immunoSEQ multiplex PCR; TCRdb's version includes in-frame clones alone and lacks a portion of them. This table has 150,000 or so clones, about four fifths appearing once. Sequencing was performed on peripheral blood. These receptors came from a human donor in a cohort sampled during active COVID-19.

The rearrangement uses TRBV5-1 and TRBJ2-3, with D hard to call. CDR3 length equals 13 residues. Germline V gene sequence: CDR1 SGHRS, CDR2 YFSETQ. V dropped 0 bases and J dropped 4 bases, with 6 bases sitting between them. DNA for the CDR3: TGCGCCAGCAGCTTGGGAGGCCCAGATACGCAGTATTTT. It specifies CASSLGGPDTQYF. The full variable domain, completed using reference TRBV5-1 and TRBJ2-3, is KAGVTQTPRYLIKTRGQQVTLSCSPISGHRSVSWYQQTPGQGLQFLFEYFSETQRNKGNFPGRFSGRQFSNSRSEMNVSTLELGDSALYLCASSLGGPDTQYFGPGTRLTVL.

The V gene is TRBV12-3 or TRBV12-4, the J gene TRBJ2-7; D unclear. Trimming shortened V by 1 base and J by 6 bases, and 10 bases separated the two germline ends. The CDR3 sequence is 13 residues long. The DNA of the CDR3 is TGTGCCAGCAGTTTAGAGTGGAGACGCGAGCAGTACTTC. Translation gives CASSLEWRREQYF.

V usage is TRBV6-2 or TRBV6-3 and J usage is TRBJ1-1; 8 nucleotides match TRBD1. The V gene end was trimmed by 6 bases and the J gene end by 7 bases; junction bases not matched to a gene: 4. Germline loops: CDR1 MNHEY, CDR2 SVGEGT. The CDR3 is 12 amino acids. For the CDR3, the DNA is TGTGCCAGCAGCGACAGGGGAGATGAAGCTTTCTTT. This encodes CASSDRGDEAFF.

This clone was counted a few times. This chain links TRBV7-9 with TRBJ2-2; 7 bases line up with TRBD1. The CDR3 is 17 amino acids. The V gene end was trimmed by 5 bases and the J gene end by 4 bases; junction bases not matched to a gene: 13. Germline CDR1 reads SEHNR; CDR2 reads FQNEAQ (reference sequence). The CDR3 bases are TGTGCCAGCAGCCAAACAGGGGTTCTAATCGGCACCGGGGAGCTGTTTTTT. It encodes CASSQTGVLIGTGELFF. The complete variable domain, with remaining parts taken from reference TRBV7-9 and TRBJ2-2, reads DTGVSQNPRHKITKRGQNVTFRCDPISEHNRLYWYRQTLGQGPEFLTYFQNEAQLEKSRLLSDRFSAERPKGSFSTLEIQRTEQGDSAMYLCASSQTGVLIGTGELFFGEGSRLTVL.

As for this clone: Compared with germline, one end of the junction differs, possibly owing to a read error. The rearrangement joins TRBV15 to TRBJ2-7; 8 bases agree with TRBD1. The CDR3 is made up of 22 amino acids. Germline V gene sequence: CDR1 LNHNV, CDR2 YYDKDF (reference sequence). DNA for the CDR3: TGTGCCACCAGCACGGACAGGGCCAACTACTACGATACTACTACCTTTGCGAGCAGTTGGAACTTC. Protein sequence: CATSTDRANYYDTTTFASSWNF.

The CDR3 region is CASSLSLPSTDTQYF. For the CDR3, the DNA is TGTGCCAGCAGCTTGAGCCTCCCTAGCACAGATACGCAGTATTTT. The rearrangement links TRBV5-4 to TRBJ2-3; D not resolved. This CDR3 contains 15 residues. Germline lookup yields CDR1 SGHNT and CDR2 YYREEE (reference sequence). V was cut by 1 base and J by 0 bases, with 9 bases left in between.

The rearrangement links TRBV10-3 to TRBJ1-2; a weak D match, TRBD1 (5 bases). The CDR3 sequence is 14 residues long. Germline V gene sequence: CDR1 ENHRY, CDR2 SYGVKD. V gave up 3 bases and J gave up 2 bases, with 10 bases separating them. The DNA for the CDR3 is TGTGCCATCAGTGATTCGGGGGGAAACTATGGCTACACCTTC. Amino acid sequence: CAISDSGGNYGYTF.

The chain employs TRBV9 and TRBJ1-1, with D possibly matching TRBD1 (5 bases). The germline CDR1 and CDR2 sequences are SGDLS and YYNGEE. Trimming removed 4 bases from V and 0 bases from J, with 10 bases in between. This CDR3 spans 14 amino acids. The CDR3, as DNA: TGTGCCAGCAGCCGCAGGGCGGTGAACACTGAAGCTTTCTTT. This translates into CASSRRAVNTEAFF. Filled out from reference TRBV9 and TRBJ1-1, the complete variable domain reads DSGVTQTPKHLITATGQRVTLRCSPRSGDLSVYWYQQSLDQGLQFLIQYYNGEERAKGNILERFSAQQFPDLHSELNLSSLELGDSALYFCASSRRAVNTEAFFGQGTRLTVV.